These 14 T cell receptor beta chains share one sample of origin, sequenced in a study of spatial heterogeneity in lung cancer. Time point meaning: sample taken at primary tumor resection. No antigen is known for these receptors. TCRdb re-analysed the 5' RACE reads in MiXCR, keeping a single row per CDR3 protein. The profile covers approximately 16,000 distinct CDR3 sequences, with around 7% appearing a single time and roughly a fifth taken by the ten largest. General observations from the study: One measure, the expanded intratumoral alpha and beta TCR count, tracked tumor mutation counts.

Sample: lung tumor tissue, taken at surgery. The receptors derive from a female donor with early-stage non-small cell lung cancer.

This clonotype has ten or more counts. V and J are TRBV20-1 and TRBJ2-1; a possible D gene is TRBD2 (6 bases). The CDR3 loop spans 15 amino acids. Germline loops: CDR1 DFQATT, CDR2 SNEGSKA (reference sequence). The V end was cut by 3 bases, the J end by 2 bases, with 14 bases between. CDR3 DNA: TGCAGTGCTAGCGTAACCGGGACTCCCTACAATGAGCAGTTCTTC. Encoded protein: CSASVTGTPYNEQFF.

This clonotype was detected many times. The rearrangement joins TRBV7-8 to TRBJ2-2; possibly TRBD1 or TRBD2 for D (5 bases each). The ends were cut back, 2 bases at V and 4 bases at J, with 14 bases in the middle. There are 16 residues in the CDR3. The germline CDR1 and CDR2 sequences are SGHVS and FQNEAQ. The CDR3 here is CASSLSGQGVTGELFF. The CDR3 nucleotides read TGTGCCAGCAGCTTAAGTGGCCAGGGAGTCACCGGGGAGCTGTTTTTT.

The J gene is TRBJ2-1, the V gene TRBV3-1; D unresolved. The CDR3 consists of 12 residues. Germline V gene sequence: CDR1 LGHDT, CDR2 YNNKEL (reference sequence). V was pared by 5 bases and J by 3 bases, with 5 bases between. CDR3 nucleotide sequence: TGTGCCAGCAGCGTCAGCTACAATGAGCAGTTCTTC. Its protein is CASSVSYNEQFF.

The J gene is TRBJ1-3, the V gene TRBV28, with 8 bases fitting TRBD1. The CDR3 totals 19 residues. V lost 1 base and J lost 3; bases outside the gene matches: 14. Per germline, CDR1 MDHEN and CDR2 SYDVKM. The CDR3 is CASSLSRQGARARGNTIYF. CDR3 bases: TGTGCCAGCAGTTTATCGCGGCAGGGGGCGCGGGCTCGTGGAAACACCATATATTTT.

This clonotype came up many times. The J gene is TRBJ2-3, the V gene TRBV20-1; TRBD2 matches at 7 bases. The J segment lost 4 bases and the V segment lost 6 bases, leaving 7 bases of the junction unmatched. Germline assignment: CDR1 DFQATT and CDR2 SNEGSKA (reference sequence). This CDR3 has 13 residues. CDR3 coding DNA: TGCAGTGCCCCAGTAAGCGGGGCAGATACGCAGTATTTT. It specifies CSAPVSGADTQYF.

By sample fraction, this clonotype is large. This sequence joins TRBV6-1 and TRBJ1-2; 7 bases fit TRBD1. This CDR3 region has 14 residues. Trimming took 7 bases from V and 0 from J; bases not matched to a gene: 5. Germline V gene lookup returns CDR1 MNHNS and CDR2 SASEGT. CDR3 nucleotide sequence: TGTGCCAGCACTCTGGGACAGACTAACTATGGCTACACCTTC. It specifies CASTLGQTNYGYTF.

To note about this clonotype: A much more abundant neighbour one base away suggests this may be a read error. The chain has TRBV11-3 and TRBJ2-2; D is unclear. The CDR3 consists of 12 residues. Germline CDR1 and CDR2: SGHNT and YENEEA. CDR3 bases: TGTGCCGGCAGCTCTTACACCGGGGAGCTGTTTTTT. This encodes CAGSSYTGELFF.

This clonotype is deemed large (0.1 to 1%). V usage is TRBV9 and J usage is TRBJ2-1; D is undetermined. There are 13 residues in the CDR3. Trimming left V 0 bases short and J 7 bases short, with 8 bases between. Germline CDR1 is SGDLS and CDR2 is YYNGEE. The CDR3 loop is CASSVATKNEQFF. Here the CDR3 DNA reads TGTGCCAGCAGCGTAGCTACGAAGAATGAGCAGTTCTTC.

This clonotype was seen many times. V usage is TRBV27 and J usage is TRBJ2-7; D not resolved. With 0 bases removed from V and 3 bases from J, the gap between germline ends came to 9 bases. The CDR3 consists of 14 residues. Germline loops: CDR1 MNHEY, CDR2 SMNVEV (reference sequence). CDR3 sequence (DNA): TGTGCCAGCAGTTTATCTGGATATAACTACGAGCAGTACTTC. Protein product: CASSLSGYNYEQYF.

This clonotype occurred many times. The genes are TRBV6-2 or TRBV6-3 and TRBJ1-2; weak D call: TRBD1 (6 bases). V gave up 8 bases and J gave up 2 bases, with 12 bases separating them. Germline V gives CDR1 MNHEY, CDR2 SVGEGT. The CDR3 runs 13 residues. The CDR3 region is CASWGQPNYGYTF. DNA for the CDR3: TGTGCCAGCTGGGGGCAGCCCAACTATGGCTACACCTTC.

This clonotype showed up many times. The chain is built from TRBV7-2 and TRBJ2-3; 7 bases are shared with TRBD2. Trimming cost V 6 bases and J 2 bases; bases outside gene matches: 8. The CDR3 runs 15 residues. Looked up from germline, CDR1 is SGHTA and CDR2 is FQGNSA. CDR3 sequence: CASRFGGSVTDTQYF. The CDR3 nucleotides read TGTGCCAGCAGATTCGGGGGGTCAGTCACAGATACGCAGTATTTT.

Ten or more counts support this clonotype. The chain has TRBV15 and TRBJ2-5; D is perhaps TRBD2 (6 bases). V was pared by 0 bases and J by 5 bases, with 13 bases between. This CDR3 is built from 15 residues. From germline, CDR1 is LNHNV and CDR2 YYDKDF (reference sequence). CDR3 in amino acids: CATSRDFGGIETQYF. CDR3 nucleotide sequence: TGTGCCACCAGCAGAGATTTTGGAGGGATTGAGACCCAGTACTTC.

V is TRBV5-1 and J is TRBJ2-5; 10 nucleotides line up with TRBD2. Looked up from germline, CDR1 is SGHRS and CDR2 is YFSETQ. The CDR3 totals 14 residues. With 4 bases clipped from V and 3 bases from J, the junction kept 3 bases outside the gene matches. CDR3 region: CASSAGTSEETQYF. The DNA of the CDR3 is TGCGCCAGCAGCGCCGGGACTAGCGAAGAGACCCAGTACTTC. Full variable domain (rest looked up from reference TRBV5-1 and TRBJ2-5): KAGVTQTPRYLIKTRGQQVTLSCSPISGHRSVSWYQQTPGQGLQFLFEYFSETQRNKGNFPGRFSGRQFSNSRSEMNVSTLELGDSALYLCASSAGTSEETQYFGPGTRLLVL.

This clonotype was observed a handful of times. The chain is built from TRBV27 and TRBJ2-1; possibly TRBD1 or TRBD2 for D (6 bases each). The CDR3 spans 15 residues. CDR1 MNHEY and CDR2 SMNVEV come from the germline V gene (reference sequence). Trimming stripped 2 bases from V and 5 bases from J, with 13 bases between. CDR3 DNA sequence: TGTGCCAGCAGTTTAAACGGGGGCGGAAACAATGAGCAGTTCTTC. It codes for CASSLNGGGNNEQFF.